This TCR beta chain was sequenced for a study of cytomegalovirus exposure and HLA in healthy donors. PCR primers comprised 60 Vbeta and 13 Jbeta primers. Some clones are missing from TCRdb's copy, which holds only in-frame ones; the method was immunoSEQ multiplex PCR. Among over 70,000 clones listed, 75% to 85% were seen once. The germline V gene encodes CDR1 SQVTM and CDR2 ANQGSEA. The CDR3 contains 12 residues. Trimming removed 6 bases from V and 8 bases from J; junction bases left unmatched: 8. The source is a man between 18 and 29 years old in good health and CMV-seronegative. The sequencing sample was made of PBMCs. The gene calls are TRBV29-1 and TRBJ1-2; 8 nucleotides align to TRBD1. The chain's CDR3 is CSVVGQGRGYTF. The CDR3 region has the DNA TGCAGCGTCGTTGGACAGGGTAGGGGCTACACCTTC.